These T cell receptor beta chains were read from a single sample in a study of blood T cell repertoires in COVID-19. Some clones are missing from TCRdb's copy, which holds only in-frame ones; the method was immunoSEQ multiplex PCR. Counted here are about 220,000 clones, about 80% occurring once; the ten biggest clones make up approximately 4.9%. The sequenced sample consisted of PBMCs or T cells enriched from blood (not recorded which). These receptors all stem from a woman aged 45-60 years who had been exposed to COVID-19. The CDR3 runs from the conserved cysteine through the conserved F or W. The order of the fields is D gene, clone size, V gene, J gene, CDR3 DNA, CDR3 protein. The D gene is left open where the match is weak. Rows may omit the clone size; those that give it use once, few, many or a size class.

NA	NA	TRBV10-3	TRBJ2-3	TGTGCCATCAGTCCCCTTGACTACGCACTCACAGATACGCAGTATTTT	CAISPLDYALTDTQYF
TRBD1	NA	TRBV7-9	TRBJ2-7	TGTGCCAGCAGCCTCGCGGGGACAGGCTCCTACGAGCAGTACTTC	CASSLAGTGSYEQYF
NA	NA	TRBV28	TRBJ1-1	TGTGCCAGCATCCTCCGGGGGTGGAACACTGAAGCTTTCTTT	CASILRGWNTEAFF
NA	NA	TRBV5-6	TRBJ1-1	TGTGCCAGCAGCTTGACGAGGTCTGAAGCTTTCTTT	CASSLTRSEAFF
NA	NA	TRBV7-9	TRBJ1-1	TGTGCCAGCAGCCTGTCGACAGGAACTGAAGCTTTCTTT	CASSLSTGTEAFF
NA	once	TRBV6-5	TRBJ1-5	TGTGCCAGCAGTTACGAGGGAGGGAGCAATCAGCCCCAGCATTTT	CASSYEGGSNQPQHF
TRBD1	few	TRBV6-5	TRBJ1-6	TGTGCCAGCAGTTACTCATGGGGACAGAATTCACCCCTCCACTTT	CASSYSWGQNSPLHF
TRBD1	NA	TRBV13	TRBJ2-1	TGTGCCAGCAGCGGTCGGGACAGGGGGCCCACATACAATGAGCAGTTCTTC	CASSGRDRGPTYNEQFF
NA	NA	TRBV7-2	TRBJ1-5	TGTGCCAGCAGCTCTCAGGCGCCCGATCAGCCCCAGCATTTT	CASSSQAPDQPQHF
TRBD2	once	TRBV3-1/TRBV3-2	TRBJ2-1	TGTGCCAGCAGCCAGTCCGGGACTAGCAATGGTGAGCAGTTCTTC	CASSQSGTSNGEQFF
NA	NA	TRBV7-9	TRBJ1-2	TGTGCCAGCAGCTTGCTGCGGACAGCTCAACACTATGGCTACACCTTC	CASSLLRTAQHYGYTF
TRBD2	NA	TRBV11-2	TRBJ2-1	TGTGCCAGCAGCTTAGGGGTAGCGGGGGAGCAGTTCTTC	CASSLGVAGEQFF
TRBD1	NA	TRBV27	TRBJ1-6	TGTGCCAGCAGTATGACAGGGAGACCCTATAATTCACCCCTCCACTTT	CASSMTGRPYNSPLHF
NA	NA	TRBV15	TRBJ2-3	TGTGCCACCAGCAGAGAATTAACGGGGGGCTCAGATACGCAGTATTTT	CATSRELTGGSDTQYF
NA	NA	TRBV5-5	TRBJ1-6	TGTGCCAGCAGCTTGAGCACAGGCAATTCACCCCTCCACTTT	CASSLSTGNSPLHF
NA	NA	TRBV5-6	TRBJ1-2	TGTGCCAGCAGCTTGACAGGGACGGGCTATGGCTACACCTTC	CASSLTGTGYGYTF
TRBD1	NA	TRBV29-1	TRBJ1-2	TGCAGCGGTGCCGGGACAGGGGCAACTGGCTACACCTTC	CSGAGTGATGYTF
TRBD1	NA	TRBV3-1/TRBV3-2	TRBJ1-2	TGTGCCAGCAGTACGACAGGGGAGGTGAGCTATGGCTACACCTTC	CASSTTGEVSYGYTF
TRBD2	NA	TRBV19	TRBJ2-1	TGTGCCAGTAGCCTCGATGGGACTAGGAGTGAGCAGTTCTTC	CASSLDGTRSEQFF
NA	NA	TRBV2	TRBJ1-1	TGTGCCAGCAGTTCAGAACGGCAGACAGATGAAGCTTTCTTT	CASSSERQTDEAFF
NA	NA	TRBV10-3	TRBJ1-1	TGTGCCATCAGTGTAGATAGAAGCATGAACACTGAAGCTTTCTTT	CAISVDRSMNTEAFF
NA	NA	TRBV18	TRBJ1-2	TGTGCCAGCTCACCTACCGGGGGTTATGGCTACACCTTC	CASSPTGGYGYTF